Below are 19 T cell receptor beta chains sequenced from a single sample in a study of T-cell reconstitution after alpha-beta-depleted transplantation in children. Unique molecular identifiers were incorporated when the TCRbeta library was constructed. MiXCR was run by TCRdb on the PCR reads, yielding one entry per CDR3 protein. Among 800,000 to 1,000,000 distinct CDR3 sequences listed, about 29% were seen once. Sequenced material: PBMCs, mostly from graft donor cells, taken 360 days after TCRalphabeta/CD19-depleted stem cell transplant. The receptors stem from a boy younger than two who had a stem cell transplant for SCID, so the T cells may come from the graft donor.

The chain combines TRBV12-3 or TRBV12-4 with TRBJ2-5; 11 bases fit TRBD1. V lost 5 bases to trimming and J lost 4 bases; unmatched junction nucleotides: 6. This CDR3 has 15 amino acids. CDR3 sequence: CASSPGGTGGETQYF. Here the CDR3 DNA reads TGTGCCAGCAGTCCCGGAGGGACAGGGGGAGAGACCCAGTACTTC.

This clonotype was observed a handful of times. The rearrangement uses TRBV6-5 and TRBJ1-1, with TRBD1 matching over 10 bases. V lost 4 bases and J lost 3; bases outside the gene matches: 5. The CDR3 is 15 amino acids. The germline V gene has CDR1 MNHEY and CDR2 SVGAGI. The CDR3 loop is CASSWEGTGDTEAFF. DNA of the CDR3: TGTGCCAGCAGTTGGGAGGGGACAGGGGACACTGAAGCTTTCTTT.

J is TRBJ1-5 and V is TRBV20-1; D is ambiguous. V gave up 6 bases and J gave up 5 bases, with 14 bases separating them. The CDR3 extends over 13 amino acids. Germline CDR1 is DFQATT and CDR2 is SNEGSKA (reference sequence). Here the CDR3 DNA reads TGCAGTGCCAACCTCCACAGTGATCAGCCCCAGCATTTT. Translating it yields CSANLHSDQPQHF.

This clonotype was detected a few times. The J gene is TRBJ2-2, the V gene TRBV7-6; 12 positions match TRBD2. The CDR3 sequence is 18 residues long. With V trimmed by 4 bases and J by 4 bases, 10 bases remained unmatched. From germline, CDR1 is SGHVS and CDR2 FNYEAQ. CDR3 amino acids: CASSSRLAGDASTGELFF. In DNA form, the CDR3 reads TGTGCCAGCAGCTCAAGACTAGCGGGGGACGCTAGCACCGGGGAGCTGTTTTTT.

Concerning this clonotype itself: At one of its ends the junction is not consistent with the germline gene, which may arise from a read error. The chain combines TRBV2 with TRBJ1-5; tentatively, D is TRBD1 (6 bases). Germline CDR1 reads SNHLY; CDR2 reads FYNNEI. This CDR3 contains 14 residues. CDR3 sequence (DNA): TGTGCCAGCAGCGAAGAGGGGGGCAATCAGCCCCAGCATTTT. Translating gives CASSEEGGNQPQHF.

This clonotype has ten or more counts. The chain uses TRBV28 and TRBJ2-5, with D possibly called TRBD1 or TRBD2 (5 bases each). The V and J ends lost 4 bases and 4 bases respectively, with 13 bases between them. The CDR3 totals 14 residues. CDR1 is MDHEN and CDR2 is SYDVKM in the germline V gene. The CDR3 sequence is CASSSLGAGETQYF. The DNA for the CDR3 is TGTGCCAGCAGTTCCTTAGGGGCGGGAGAGACCCAGTACTTC.

This clonotype was detected only a few times. This chain uses TRBV7-2 with TRBJ1-5, with D uncertain. V gave up 5 bases and J gave up 5 bases, with 10 bases separating them. CDR3 size: 13 residues. CDR1 is SGHTA, CDR2 FQGNSA, per germline. The CDR3 protein is CASSDEPYQPQHF. CDR3 DNA: TGTGCCAGCAGCGATGAGCCATATCAGCCCCAGCATTTT.

This clonotype has only a few counts. V is TRBV4-2 and J is TRBJ2-7; D not resolved. CDR3 size: 14 residues. The ends were cut back, 4 bases at V and 2 bases at J, with 12 bases in the middle. CDR1 LGHNA and CDR2 YNFKEQ come from the germline V gene. CDR3 region: CASSPLEKAYEQYF. In DNA form, the CDR3 reads TGTGCCAGCAGCCCCCTCGAGAAGGCCTACGAGCAGTACTTC.

This clonotype was seen more than once but under ten times. The rearrangement links TRBV7-8 to TRBJ2-5; TRBD2 aligns across 12 bases. V gave up 0 bases and J gave up 4 bases; unmatched junction bases: 3. CDR1 and CDR2 from the germline V gene are SGHVS and FQNEAQ. There are 16 residues in the CDR3. CDR3 nucleotide sequence: TGTGCCAGCAGCTTAGCGCTAGCGGGGGGGCGAGAGACCCAGTACTTC. This codes for CASSLALAGGRETQYF.

The V gene is TRBV6-6, the J gene TRBJ2-1, with 10 positions matching TRBD2. CDR3 length: 15 amino acids. Trimming cost V 2 bases and J 5 bases; bases outside gene matches: 3. CDR1 is MNHNY, CDR2 SVGAGI, per germline (reference sequence). The chain's CDR3 is CASSYEAGGDNEQFF. The CDR3 DNA is TGTGCCAGCAGTTACGAAGCGGGGGGGGACAATGAGCAGTTCTTC.

Turning to this clonotype: Possible read error: a much larger clone is one base away. This chain links TRBV28 with TRBJ2-7; TRBD1 agrees at 8 bases. Germline V lookup: CDR1 MDHEN, CDR2 SYDVKM. J lost 3 bases, V lost 6 bases, and 4 bases had no gene match. The CDR3 runs 13 residues. CDR3 in amino acids: CASSITGGYEQYF. The CDR3 DNA reads as TGTGCCAGCAGCATTACAGGGGGCTACGAGCAGTACTTC.

The V call is TRBV5-1, the J call TRBJ2-7; no clear D. The CDR3 length is 14 residues. V was shortened by 3 bases and J by 2 bases, with 12 bases between the two germline ends. The germline V gene encodes CDR1 SGHRS and CDR2 YFSETQ. The CDR3 region is CASSWTGPTYEQYF. CDR3 nucleotide sequence: TGCGCCAGCAGCTGGACCGGGCCGACCTACGAGCAGTACTTC.

The rearrangement links TRBV28 to TRBJ1-5, with no clear D. The V end lost 1 base, the J end lost 4 bases, and 5 bases lay between the germline ends. The CDR3 consists of 13 residues. Germline loops: CDR1 MDHEN, CDR2 SYDVKM. CDR3 coding DNA: TGTGCCAGCAGTTTATTCCATAATCAGCCCCAGCATTTT. This codes for CASSLFHNQPQHF.

V gene TRBV15 combines with J gene TRBJ2-3; no reliable D call. The CDR3 has 16 amino acids. Per the germline V gene, CDR1 is LNHNV and CDR2 is YYDKDF (reference sequence). V was pared by 0 bases and J by 0 bases, with 10 bases between. The CDR3 nucleotides are TGTGCCACCAGCAGAGAATTGGGCAGAAGCACAGATACGCAGTATTTT. Its protein product is CATSRELGRSTDTQYF. Full variable domain (rest looked up from reference TRBV15 and TRBJ2-3): DAMVIQNPRYQVTQFGKPVTLSCSQTLNHNVMYWYQQKSSQAPKLLFHYYDKDFNNEADTPDNFQSRRPNTSFCFLDIRSPGLGDTAMYLCATSRELGRSTDTQYFGPGTRLTVL.

Many counts were recorded for this clonotype. The V and J genes are TRBV12-3 or TRBV12-4 and TRBJ1-1, with 9 bases that match TRBD1. This CDR3 contains 15 residues. Trimming took 6 bases from V and 4 from J; bases not matched to a gene: 9. The DNA for the CDR3 is TGTGCCAGCAGGCCCGGGACAGGGAAGGGCACTGAAGCTTTCTTT. Residues: CASRPGTGKGTEAFF.

The rearrangement joins TRBV3-1 to TRBJ2-1; weak D call: TRBD2 (6 bases). Trimming left V 3 bases short and J 3 bases short, with 15 bases between. CDR3 length: 16 amino acids. Germline V gene data show CDR1 as LGHDT and CDR2 as YNNKEL (reference sequence). The CDR3 DNA is TGTGCCAGCAGCCAGGGACTGTGGGGACTCTACAATGAGCAGTTCTTC. Translated: CASSQGLWGLYNEQFF.

CDR3 DNA: TGTGCCAGTAAGCGCCAGGGGCCTACCTACAATGAGCAGTTCTTC. It codes for CASKRQGPTYNEQFF. The J gene is TRBJ2-1, the V gene TRBV19, with D possibly being TRBD1 (6 bases). V was pared by 7 bases and J by 2 bases, with 15 bases between. CDR1 is LNHDA and CDR2 is SQIVND in the germline V gene (reference sequence). CDR3 length: 15 amino acids.

This clonotype occurred a few times. This chain connects TRBV12-3 or TRBV12-4 to TRBJ2-1; 7 positions match TRBD2. This CDR3 contains 15 residues. V gave up 7 bases and J gave up 4 bases; unmatched junction bases: 10. CDR3 DNA: TGTGCCAGCACCATCGAGCGGGGAGCATACAATGAGCAGTTCTTC. This encodes CASTIERGAYNEQFF.

This clonotype has a handful of counts. The chain combines TRBV15 with TRBJ2-7, with a weak D call TRBD1 (5 bases). The germline CDR1 and CDR2 sequences are LNHNV and YYDKDF (reference sequence). This CDR3 contains 16 residues. V was clipped by 0 bases and J by 3 bases, with 15 bases between them. CDR3 loop: CATSRDGQGSFYEQYF. The CDR3 region has the DNA TGTGCCACCAGCAGAGATGGGCAGGGATCTTTCTACGAGCAGTACTTC. The whole variable domain, remainder taken from reference TRBV15 and TRBJ2-7, is DAMVIQNPRYQVTQFGKPVTLSCSQTLNHNVMYWYQQKSSQAPKLLFHYYDKDFNNEADTPDNFQSRRPNTSFCFLDIRSPGLGDTAMYLCATSRDGQGSFYEQYFGPGTRLTVT.